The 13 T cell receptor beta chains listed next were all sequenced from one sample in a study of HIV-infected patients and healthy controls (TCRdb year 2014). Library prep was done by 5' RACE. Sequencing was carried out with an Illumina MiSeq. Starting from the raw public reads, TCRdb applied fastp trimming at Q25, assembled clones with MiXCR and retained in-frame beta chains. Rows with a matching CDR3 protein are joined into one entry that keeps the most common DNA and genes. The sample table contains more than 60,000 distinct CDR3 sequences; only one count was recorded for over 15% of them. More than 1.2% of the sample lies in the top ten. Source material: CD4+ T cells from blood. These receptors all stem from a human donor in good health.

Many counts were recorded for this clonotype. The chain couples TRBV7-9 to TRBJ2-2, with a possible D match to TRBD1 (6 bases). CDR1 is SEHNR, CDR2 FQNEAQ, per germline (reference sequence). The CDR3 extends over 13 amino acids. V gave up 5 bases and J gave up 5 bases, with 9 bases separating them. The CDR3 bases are TGTGCCAGCAGCCCCGGACAGACCGGGGAGCTGTTTTTT. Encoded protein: CASSPGQTGELFF.

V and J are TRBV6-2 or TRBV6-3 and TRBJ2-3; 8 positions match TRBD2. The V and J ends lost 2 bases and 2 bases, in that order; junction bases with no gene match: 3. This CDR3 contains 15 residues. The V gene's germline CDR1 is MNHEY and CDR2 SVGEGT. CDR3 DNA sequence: TGTGCCAGCAGTTACGGCGGGGGGATCACAGATACGCAGTATTTT. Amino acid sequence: CASSYGGGITDTQYF.

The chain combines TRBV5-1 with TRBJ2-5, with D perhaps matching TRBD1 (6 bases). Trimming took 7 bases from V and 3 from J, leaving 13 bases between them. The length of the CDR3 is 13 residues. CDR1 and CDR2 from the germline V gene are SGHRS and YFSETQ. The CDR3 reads CASARQEKETQYF. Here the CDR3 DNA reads TGCGCCAGCGCCCGACAGGAGAAAGAGACCCAGTACTTC.

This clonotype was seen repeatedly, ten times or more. CDR3 amino acids: CASSQSQGMNTEAFF. The CDR3 nucleotides read TGTGCCAGCAGCCAGTCACAGGGCATGAACACTGAAGCTTTCTTT. V is TRBV14 and J is TRBJ1-1; TRBD1 might be the D (6 bases). Germline lookup yields CDR1 SGHDN and CDR2 FVKESK. This CDR3 region has 15 residues. Trimming stripped 3 bases from V and 0 bases from J, with 11 bases between. The full variable domain, completed using reference TRBV14 and TRBJ1-1, is EAGVTQFPSHSVIEKGQTVTLRCDPISGHDNLYWYRRVMGKEIKFLLHFVKESKQDESGMPNNRFLAERTGGTYSTLKVQPAELEDSGVYFCASSQSQGMNTEAFFGQGTRLTVV.

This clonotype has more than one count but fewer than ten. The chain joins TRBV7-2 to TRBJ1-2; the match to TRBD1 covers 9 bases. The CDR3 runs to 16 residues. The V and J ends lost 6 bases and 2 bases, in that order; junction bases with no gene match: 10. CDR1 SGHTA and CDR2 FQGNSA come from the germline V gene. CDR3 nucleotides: TGTGCCAGCAGACGTACAGGGGGCGTGAAGAACTATGGCTACACCTTC. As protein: CASRRTGGVKNYGYTF.

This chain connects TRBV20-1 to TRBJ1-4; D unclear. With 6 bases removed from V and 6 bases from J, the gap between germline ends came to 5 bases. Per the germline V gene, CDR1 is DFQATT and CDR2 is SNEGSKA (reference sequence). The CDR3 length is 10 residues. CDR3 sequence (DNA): TGCAGTGCGTCCGATGAAAAACTGTTTTTT. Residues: CSASDEKLFF.

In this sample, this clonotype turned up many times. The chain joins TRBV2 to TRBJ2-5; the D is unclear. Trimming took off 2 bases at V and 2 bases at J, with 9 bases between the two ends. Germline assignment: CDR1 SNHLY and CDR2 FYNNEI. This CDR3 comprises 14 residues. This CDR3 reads CASSESSVQETQYF. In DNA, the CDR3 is TGTGCCAGCAGTGAATCTTCCGTACAAGAGACCCAGTACTTC.

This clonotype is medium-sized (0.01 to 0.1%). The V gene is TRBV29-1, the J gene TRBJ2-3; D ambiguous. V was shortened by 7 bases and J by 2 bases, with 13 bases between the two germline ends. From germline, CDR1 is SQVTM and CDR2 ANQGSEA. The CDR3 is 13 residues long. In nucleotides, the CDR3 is TGCAGCGCCGCAGGTCGGGTCACAGATACGCAGTATTTT. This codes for CSAAGRVTDTQYF.

The CDR3 sequence: CASSIGLAANEQFF. In DNA, the CDR3 is TGTGCCAGTAGTATAGGGCTAGCAGCCAATGAGCAGTTCTTC. The rearrangement uses TRBV19 and TRBJ2-1, with D perhaps matching TRBD2 (5 bases). V dropped 1 base and J dropped 6 bases, with 10 bases sitting between them. Germline assignment: CDR1 LNHDA and CDR2 SQIVND (reference sequence). The length of the CDR3 is 14 residues. Full variable domain (missing parts from reference TRBV19 and TRBJ2-1): DGGITQSPKYLFRKEGQNVTLSCEQNLNHDAMYWYRQDPGQGLRLIYYSQIVNDFQKGDIAEGYSVSREKKESFPLTVTSAQKNPTAFYLCASSIGLAANEQFFGPGTRLTVL.

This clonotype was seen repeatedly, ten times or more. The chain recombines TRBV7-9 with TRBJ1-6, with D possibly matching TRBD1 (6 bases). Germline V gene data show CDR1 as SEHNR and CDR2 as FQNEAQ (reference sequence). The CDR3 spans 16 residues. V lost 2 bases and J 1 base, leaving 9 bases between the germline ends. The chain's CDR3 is CASSLQGQSYNSPLHF. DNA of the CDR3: TGTGCCAGCAGCTTACAGGGGCAATCCTATAATTCACCCCTCCACTTT.

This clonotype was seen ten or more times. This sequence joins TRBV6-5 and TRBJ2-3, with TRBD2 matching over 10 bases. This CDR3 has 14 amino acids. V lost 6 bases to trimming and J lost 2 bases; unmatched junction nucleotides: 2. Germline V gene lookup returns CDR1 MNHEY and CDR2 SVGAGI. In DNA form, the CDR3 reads TGTGCCAGCAGACTAGCGGGAACCACAGATACGCAGTATTTT. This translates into CASRLAGTTDTQYF.

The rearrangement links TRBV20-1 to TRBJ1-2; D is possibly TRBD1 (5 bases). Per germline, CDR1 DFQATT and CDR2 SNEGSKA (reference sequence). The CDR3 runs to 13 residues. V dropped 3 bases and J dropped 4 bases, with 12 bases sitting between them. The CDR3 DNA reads TGCAGTGCTAGTCGGCAGGGAGGCTATGGCTACACCTTC. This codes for CSASRQGGYGYTF.

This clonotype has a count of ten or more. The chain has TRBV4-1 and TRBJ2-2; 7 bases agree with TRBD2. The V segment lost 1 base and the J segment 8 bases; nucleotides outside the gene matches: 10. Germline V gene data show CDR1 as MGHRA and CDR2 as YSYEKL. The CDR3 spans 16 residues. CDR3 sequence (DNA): TGCGCCAGCAGCCAAGTCCTTGCGGGGGTCGCGGGGGAGCTGTTTTTT. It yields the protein CASSQVLAGVAGELFF.